These 11 T cell receptor beta chains originate from one sample sequenced in a study of blood T cell repertoires in COVID-19. Clones were sequenced by immunoSEQ multiplex PCR, and TCRdb holds only the in-frame ones, with some missing. The sample shows hundreds of thousands of clones, roughly 90% of them seen only once. Source material: peripheral blood. The receptors come from a woman younger than 45 with acute or convalescent COVID-19.

The chain couples TRBV19 to TRBJ2-5; 11 bases line up with TRBD1. Germline loops: CDR1 LNHDA, CDR2 SQIVND (reference sequence). V dropped 6 bases and J dropped 5; count of bases not matched to a gene: 2. This CDR3 spans 13 amino acids. CDR3 in amino acids: CASSRTGGETQYF. The CDR3 DNA sequence: TGTGCCAGTAGCAGGACAGGGGGCGAGACCCAGTACTTC.

The chain uses TRBV2 and TRBJ1-4, with 9 positions matching TRBD1. V shed 6 bases, J shed 0 bases, and the junction held 8 bases outside the gene matches. CDR1 and CDR2 from the germline V gene are SNHLY and FYNNEI. The length of the CDR3 is 17 residues. CDR3 amino acids: CASSPGQGPATNEKLFF. As DNA, the CDR3 is TGTGCCAGCAGCCCGGGACAGGGCCCAGCAACTAATGAAAAACTGTTTTTT. Full variable domain (remainder filled in from reference TRBV2 and TRBJ1-4): EPEVTQTPSHQVTQMGQEVILRCVPISNHLYFYWYRQILGQKVEFLVSFYNNEISEKSEIFDDQFSVERPDGSNFTLKIRSTKLEDSAMYFCASSPGQGPATNEKLFFGSGTQLSVL.

V usage is TRBV2 and J usage is TRBJ2-1, with 7 bases matching TRBD1. The CDR3 runs 14 residues. J gave up 8 bases and V 8 bases, and 12 bases lay outside the gene matches. CDR1 is SNHLY, CDR2 FYNNEI, per germline. CDR3 in DNA: TGTGCCAGCCGGAATAACAGGGGTGCCGATGAGCAGTTCTTC. Translation: CASRNNRGADEQFF.

The gene calls are TRBV5-4 and TRBJ2-3; maybe TRBD2 (6 bases). CDR3 size: 13 residues. Per the germline V gene, CDR1 is SGHNT and CDR2 is YYREEE (reference sequence). The V end was cut by 5 bases, the J end by 7 bases, with 14 bases between. CDR3 sequence (DNA): TGTGCCAGCAGGCGGAGTGGGGGGTATACGCAGTATTTT. This translates into CASRRSGGYTQYF.

The sample holds a few counts of this clone. The V gene is TRBV28, the J gene TRBJ1-5, with 7 positions matching TRBD1. This CDR3 contains 15 residues. V shed 4 bases, J shed 4 bases, and the junction held 7 bases outside the gene matches. Germline V gene data show CDR1 as MDHEN and CDR2 as SYDVKM. The CDR3 region has the DNA TGTGCCAGCAGTTCCCGACAGGGTCGGAATCAGCCCCAGCATTTT. Its protein is CASSSRQGRNQPQHF.

This chain uses TRBV3-1 (or the pseudogene TRBV3-2) with TRBJ1-2; D remains unclear. The CDR3 is 12 amino acids. Trimming removed 1 base from V and 7 bases from J, with 7 bases in between. Germline V lookup: CDR1 LGHDT, CDR2 YNNKEL (reference sequence). This CDR3 reads CASSQGRRGYTF. Here the CDR3 DNA reads TGTGCCAGCAGCCAAGGGAGGCGTGGCTACACCTTC.

V and J are TRBV28 and TRBJ2-3; the D is unclear. V was pared by 1 base and J by 0 bases, with 5 bases between. Germline V gives CDR1 MDHEN, CDR2 SYDVKM. The CDR3 length is 14 residues. The CDR3 loop reads CASSLSGSTDTQYF. Here the CDR3 DNA reads TGTGCCAGCAGTTTATCCGGGAGCACAGATACGCAGTATTTT.

The table lists this clone with a count of one. The chain links TRBV23-1 to TRBJ1-5; 12 bases fit TRBD1. TRBV23-1 is marked as an open reading frame, function uncertain. This CDR3 has 19 residues. The junction had 8 bases not matched to a gene; V was cut back by 2 bases and J by 0 bases. As DNA, the CDR3 is TGCGCCAGCAGTCAAATTAGGGGACAGGGGGCCGATAGCAATCAGCCCCAGCATTTT. It is translated as CASSQIRGQGADSNQPQHF.

The chain has TRBV10-3 and TRBJ2-7; the D gene is possibly TRBD1 (6 bases). Per the germline V gene, CDR1 is ENHRY and CDR2 is SYGVKD. V lost 2 bases and J 4 bases, leaving 12 bases between the germline ends. The CDR3 is 14 residues long. Here the CDR3 reads CAISERAGEYEQYF. Here the CDR3 DNA reads TGTGCCATCAGTGAGAGAGCAGGGGAATACGAGCAGTACTTC.

This chain links TRBV19 with TRBJ1-2; 7 bases fit TRBD1. Germline CDR1 LNHDA, CDR2 SQIVND (reference sequence). Trimming removed 4 bases from V and 7 bases from J; junction bases left unmatched: 6. The CDR3 runs to 13 residues. CDR3 nucleotides: TGTGCCAGTAGTAACAGGGGTCCTGGTGGCTACACCTTC. Translation gives CASSNRGPGGYTF. The full variable domain, rest sourced from reference TRBV19 and TRBJ1-2, is DGGITQSPKYLFRKEGQNVTLSCEQNLNHDAMYWYRQDPGQGLRLIYYSQIVNDFQKGDIAEGYSVSREKKESFPLTVTSAQKNPTAFYLCASSNRGPGGYTFGSGTRLTVV.

This clone was recorded only once. The chain joins TRBV9 to TRBJ2-1; 7 positions agree with TRBD1. The germline V gene has CDR1 SGDLS and CDR2 YYNGEE. After removal of 4 bases from V and 5 bases from J, the junction contained 6 bases not matched to a gene. This CDR3 comprises 14 residues. CDR3 DNA: TGTGCCAGCAGCACTTTCGGGACAGACAATGAGCAGTTCTTC. Translated, it gives CASSTFGTDNEQFF.